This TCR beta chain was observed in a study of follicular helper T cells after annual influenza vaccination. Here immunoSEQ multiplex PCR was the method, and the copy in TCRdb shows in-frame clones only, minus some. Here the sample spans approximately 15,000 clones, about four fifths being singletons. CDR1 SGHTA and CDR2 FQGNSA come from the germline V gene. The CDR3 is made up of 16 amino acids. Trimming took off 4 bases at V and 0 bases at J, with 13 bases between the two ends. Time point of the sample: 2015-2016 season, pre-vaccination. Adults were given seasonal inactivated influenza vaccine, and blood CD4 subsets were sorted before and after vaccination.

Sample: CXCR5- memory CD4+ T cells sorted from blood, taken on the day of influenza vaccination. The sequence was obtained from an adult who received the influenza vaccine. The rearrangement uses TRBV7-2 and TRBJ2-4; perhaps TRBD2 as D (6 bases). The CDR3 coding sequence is TGTGCCAGCAGCTCCTTGGCGGGGTTAGCCAAAAACATTCAGTACTTC. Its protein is CASSSLAGLAKNIQYF.